This TCR beta chain was retrieved from a study of T cell responses to AZD1222 COVID-19 vaccine. The assay was immunoSEQ multiplex PCR, and TCRdb's table has in-frame clones only and misses some. The data contain about 150,000 clones, around 87% of them singletons. Germline trimming cut 2 bases from V and 3 bases from J; bases unmatched to any gene: 4. CDR1 SGHVS and CDR2 FQNEAQ come from the germline V gene. CDR3 length equals 15 residues. Regarding the study as a whole: Among spike-specific TCRs, nearly half reportedly target unmutated variant regions. CD4 TCRs associated with vaccination spanned spike, dominating at 160-218 and 743-854.

As for this clone: Its antigen is still unknown.

This clonotype originated in an adult who received the AZD1222 COVID-19 vaccine. J is TRBJ2-1 and V is TRBV7-8, with 7 nucleotides matching TRBD2. Sample: peripheral blood, taken 28 days after the second AZD1222 dose. Here the CDR3 reads CASSLQGGSYNEQFF. The DNA for the CDR3 is TGTGCCAGCAGCTTACAGGGCGGGAGCTACAATGAGCAGTTCTTC.